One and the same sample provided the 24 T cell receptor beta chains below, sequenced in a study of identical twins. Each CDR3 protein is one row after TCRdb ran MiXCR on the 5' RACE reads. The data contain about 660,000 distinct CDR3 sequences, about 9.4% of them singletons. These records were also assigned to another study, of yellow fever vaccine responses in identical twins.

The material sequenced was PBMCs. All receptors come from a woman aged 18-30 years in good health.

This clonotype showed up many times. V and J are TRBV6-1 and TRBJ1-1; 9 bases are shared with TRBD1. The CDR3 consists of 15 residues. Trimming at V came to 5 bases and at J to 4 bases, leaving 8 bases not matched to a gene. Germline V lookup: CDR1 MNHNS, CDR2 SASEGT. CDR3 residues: CASSPLQGAGTEAFF. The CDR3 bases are TGTGCCAGCAGTCCTCTACAGGGGGCAGGCACTGAAGCTTTCTTT.

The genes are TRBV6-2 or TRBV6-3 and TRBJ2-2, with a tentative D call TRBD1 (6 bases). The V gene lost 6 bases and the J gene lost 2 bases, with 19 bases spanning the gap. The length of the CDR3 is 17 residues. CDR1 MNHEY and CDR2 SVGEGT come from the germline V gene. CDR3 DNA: TGTGCCAGCAGGGGACAATGGCAGCTCCTCAACACCGGGGAGCTGTTTTTT. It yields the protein CASRGQWQLLNTGELFF.

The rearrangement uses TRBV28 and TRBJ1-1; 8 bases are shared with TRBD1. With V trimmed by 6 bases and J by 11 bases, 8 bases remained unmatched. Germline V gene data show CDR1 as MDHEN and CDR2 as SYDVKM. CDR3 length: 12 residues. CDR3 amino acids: CASSSGQGKAFF. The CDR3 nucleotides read TGTGCCAGCAGCAGTGGACAGGGAAAGGCTTTCTTT.

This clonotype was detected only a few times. The CDR3: CASSYPGERQFF. In DNA form, the CDR3 reads TGTGCCAGCAGTTACCCCGGGGAGCGGCAGTTCTTC. The chain uses TRBV28 and TRBJ2-1; a weak D match, TRBD2 (5 bases). V shed 4 bases and J shed 12 bases, with 13 bases lying between them. The CDR3 runs 12 residues. The germline V gene encodes CDR1 MDHEN and CDR2 SYDVKM.

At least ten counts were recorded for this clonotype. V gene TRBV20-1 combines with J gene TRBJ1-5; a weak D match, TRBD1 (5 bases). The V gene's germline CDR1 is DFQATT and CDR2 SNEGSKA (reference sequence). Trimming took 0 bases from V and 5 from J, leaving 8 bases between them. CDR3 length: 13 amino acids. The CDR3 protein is CSARDGGDQPQHF. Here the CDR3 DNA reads TGCAGTGCTAGAGATGGGGGTGATCAGCCCCAGCATTTT.

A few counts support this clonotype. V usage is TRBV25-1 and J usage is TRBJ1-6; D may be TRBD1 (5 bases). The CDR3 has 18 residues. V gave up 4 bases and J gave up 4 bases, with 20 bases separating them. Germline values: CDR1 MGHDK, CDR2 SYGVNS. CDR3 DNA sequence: TGTGCCAGCAGTGGTATACAGGAGAGGGAGGGATATAATTCACCCCTCCACTTT. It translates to CASSGIQEREGYNSPLHF.

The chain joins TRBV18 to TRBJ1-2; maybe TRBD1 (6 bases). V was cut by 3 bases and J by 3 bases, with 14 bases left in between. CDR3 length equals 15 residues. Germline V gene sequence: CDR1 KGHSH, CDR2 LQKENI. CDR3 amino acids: CASSPGASGHYGYTF. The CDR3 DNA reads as TGTGCCAGCTCACCGGGGGCCTCCGGGCACTATGGCTACACCTTC.

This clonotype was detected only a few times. Here the CDR3 DNA reads TGTGCCAGCAAAGCGGGACAGGGGAACACTGAAGCTTTCTTT. Its protein is CASKAGQGNTEAFF. The chain uses TRBV11-3 and TRBJ1-1; the match to TRBD1 covers 9 bases. The CDR3 contains 14 residues. From germline, CDR1 is SGHNT and CDR2 YENEEA. Trimming cost V 7 bases and J 1 base; bases outside gene matches: 4.

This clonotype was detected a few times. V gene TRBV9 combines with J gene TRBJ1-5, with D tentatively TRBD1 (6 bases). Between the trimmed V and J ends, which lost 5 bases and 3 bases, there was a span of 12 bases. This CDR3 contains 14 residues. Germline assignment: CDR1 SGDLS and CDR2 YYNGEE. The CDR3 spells CASSKTGDNQPQHF. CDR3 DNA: TGTGCCAGCAGTAAGACAGGCGACAATCAGCCCCAGCATTTT.

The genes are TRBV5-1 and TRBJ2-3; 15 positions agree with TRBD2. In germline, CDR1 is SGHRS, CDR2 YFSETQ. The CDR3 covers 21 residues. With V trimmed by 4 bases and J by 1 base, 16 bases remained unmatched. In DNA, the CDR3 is TGCGCCAGCAGCGCAACTCGGACTAGCGGGGGGGGCCGACGCGGCACAGATACGCAGTATTTT. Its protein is CASSATRTSGGGRRGTDTQYF.

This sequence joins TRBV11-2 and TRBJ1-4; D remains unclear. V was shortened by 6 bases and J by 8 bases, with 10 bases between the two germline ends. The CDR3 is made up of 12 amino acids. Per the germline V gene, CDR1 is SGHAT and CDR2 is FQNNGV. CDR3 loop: CASSLRQEKLFF. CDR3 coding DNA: TGTGCCAGCAGTTTACGCCAGGAAAAACTGTTTTTT.

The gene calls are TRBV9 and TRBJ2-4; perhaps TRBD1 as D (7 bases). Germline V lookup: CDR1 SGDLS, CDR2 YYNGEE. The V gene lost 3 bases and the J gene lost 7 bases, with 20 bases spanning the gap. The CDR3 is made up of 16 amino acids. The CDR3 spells CASSATGMAAGNIQYF. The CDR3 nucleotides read TGTGCCAGCAGCGCGACAGGGATGGCGGCGGGGAACATTCAGTACTTC.

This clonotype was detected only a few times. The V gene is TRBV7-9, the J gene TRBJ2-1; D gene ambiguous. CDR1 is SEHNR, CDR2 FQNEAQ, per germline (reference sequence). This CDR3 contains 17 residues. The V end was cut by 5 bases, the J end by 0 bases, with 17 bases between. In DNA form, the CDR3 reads TGTGCCAGCAGCGGACGTTTTGCTGAGCGCTCCTACAATGAGCAGTTCTTC. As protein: CASSGRFAERSYNEQFF.

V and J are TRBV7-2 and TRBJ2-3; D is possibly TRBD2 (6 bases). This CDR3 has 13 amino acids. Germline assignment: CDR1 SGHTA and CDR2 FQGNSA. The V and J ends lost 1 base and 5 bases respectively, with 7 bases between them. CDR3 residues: CASSLDGGDTQYF. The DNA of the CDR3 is TGTGCCAGCAGCTTAGACGGGGGAGATACGCAGTATTTT.

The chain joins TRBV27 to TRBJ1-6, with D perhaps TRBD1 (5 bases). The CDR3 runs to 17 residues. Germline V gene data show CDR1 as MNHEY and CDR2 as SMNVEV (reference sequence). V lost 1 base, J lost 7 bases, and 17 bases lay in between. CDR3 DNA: TGTGCCAGCAGTTTATTGCAGGGCGGGGGAAAAAATTCACCCCTCCACTTT. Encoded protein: CASSLLQGGGKNSPLHF.

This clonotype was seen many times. CDR3 sequence (DNA): TGCGCCAGCAGCCAAGGTCAGGTTAATGAGCAGTTCTTC. The encoded protein is CASSQGQVNEQFF. The rearrangement links TRBV4-1 to TRBJ2-1; no clear D. Trimming removed 1 base at V and 7 bases at J, with 8 bases between. Germline V gene sequence: CDR1 MGHRA, CDR2 YSYEKL. The CDR3 runs 13 residues.

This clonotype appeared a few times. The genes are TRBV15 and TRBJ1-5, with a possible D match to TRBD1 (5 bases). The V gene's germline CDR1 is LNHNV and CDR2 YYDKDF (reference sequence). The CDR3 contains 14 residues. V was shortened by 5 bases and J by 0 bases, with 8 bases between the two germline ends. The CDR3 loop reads CATSQGYSNQPQHF. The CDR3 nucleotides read TGTGCCACCAGCCAGGGTTATAGCAATCAGCCCCAGCATTTT.

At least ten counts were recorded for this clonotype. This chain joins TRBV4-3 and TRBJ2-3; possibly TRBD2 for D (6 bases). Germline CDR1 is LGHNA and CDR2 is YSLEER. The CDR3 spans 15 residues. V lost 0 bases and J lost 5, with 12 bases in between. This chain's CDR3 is CASSQDLLARDTQYF. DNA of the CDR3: TGCGCCAGCAGCCAAGATCTACTAGCACGAGATACGCAGTATTTT.

CDR3 in amino acids: CASSLGYGIYEQYF. The DNA for the CDR3 is TGTGCCAGCAGCTTAGGGTACGGGATCTACGAGCAGTACTTC. The chain employs TRBV7-2 and TRBJ2-7; D might be TRBD2 (5 bases). Trimming pared 1 base from V and 3 bases from J, leaving 10 bases between. Germline assignment: CDR1 SGHTA and CDR2 FQGNSA. The CDR3 has 14 residues.

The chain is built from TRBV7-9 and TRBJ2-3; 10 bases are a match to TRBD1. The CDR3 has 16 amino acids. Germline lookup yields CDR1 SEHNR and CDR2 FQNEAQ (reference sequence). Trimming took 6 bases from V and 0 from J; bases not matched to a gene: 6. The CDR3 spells CASRGDRGPSTDTQYF. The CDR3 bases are TGTGCCAGCAGAGGGGACAGGGGTCCTAGCACAGATACGCAGTATTTT.

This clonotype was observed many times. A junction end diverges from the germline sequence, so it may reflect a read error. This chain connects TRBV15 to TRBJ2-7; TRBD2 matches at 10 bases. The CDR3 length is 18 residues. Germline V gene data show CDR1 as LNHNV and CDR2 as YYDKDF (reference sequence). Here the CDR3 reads CATSREVGKLAPSGSVDF. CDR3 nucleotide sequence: TGTGCCACCAGCAGAGAAGTGGGCAAGCTGGCTCCTAGCGGGAGTGTAGACTTC.

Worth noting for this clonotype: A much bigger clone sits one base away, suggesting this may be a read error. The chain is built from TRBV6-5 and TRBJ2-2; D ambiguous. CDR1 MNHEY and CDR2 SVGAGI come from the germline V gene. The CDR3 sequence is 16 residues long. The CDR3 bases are TGTGTCAGCAGTTTTCGCAACAGCTTAAACACCGGGGAGCTGTTTTTT. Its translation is CVSSFRNSLNTGELFF.

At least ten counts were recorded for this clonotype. In nucleotides, the CDR3 is TGTGCCAGCAGCTTGGCAGACAGGGAGTTAGAAAAACTGTTTTTT. Its protein product is CASSLADRELEKLFF. The rearrangement uses TRBV5-5 and TRBJ1-4; TRBD1 agrees at 7 bases. The CDR3 extends over 15 amino acids. The trim removed 0 bases at V and 8 bases at J, leaving 7 bases unmatched. Germline V gene lookup returns CDR1 SGHKS and CDR2 YYEKEE (reference sequence).

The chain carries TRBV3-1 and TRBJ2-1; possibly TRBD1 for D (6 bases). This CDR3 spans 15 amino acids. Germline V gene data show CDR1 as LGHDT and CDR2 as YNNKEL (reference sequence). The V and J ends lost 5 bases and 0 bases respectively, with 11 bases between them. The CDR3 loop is CASSYRASSYNEQFF. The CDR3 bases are TGTGCCAGCAGCTACAGGGCCAGCTCCTACAATGAGCAGTTCTTC.